Listed here is a single TCR beta chain. This clone was recorded a few times. The antigen this receptor binds is unknown. The sample holds no much larger clone one base away, and base qualities are not on file. This specimen belongs to a study of CD8+ T cells in alopecia areata (dated by TCRdb to the late 2010s). Regarding the complete study: Treated patients were enrolled in an open-label pilot trial of oral tofacitinib, 5 to 10 mg twice daily, for moderate-to-severe alopecia areata. High-throughput TCRbeta sequencing was used to examine T cell clonal expansion in alopecia areata in both the C3H/HeJ mouse model and human patients. Tofacitinib was administered for 6 to 18 months, and 6 months of follow-up off drug were then conducted to assess delayed response and recurrence. TCRbeta CDR3 regions were amplified by immunoSEQ multiplex PCR with 35 Vbeta forward and 13 Jbeta reverse primers. RNA was obtained with the PAXgene miRNA kit for fixed scalp, the miRNeasy kit for PBMCs, and the RNeasy kit for mouse skin. The SALT score, which quantifies the percentage of affected scalp surface area, was used to measure disease severity in treated patients. Biopsies were taken from tofacitinib-treated patients at baseline and again at 4 and 24 weeks into treatment, and several of those patients also had a later scalp biopsy. Human TCRbeta sequencing covered scalp tissue and sorted CD4+ and CD8+ peripheral blood T cells from patchy and totalis/universalis alopecia areata patients and healthy controls. Scalp clonality was compared across normal scalp (n=4), patchy alopecia areata scalp (n=8), and alopecia totalis/universalis scalp (n=8). Results and caveats for the whole study, not just this receptor: Resident alphabeta T cells in normal human skin are also sequenced, complicating scalp TCR repertoire analysis, unlike mouse skin dominated by gammadelta T cells. Because the treated cohort was small and had only one nonresponder, larger studies are needed to examine links between baseline CD8+ expansion and response. Compared with normal scalp, lesional scalp had higher clonality and more expanded CD8+ clones, particularly in alopecia totalis/universalis, a pattern that suggests antigenic drive. During tofacitinib treatment, many expanded lesional clones stuck around in both scalp and blood, and this persistence may partly explain why relapse happens after treatment is stopped. Scalp clonality and the number of expanded CD8+ clones among the top 100 scalp clones were significantly decreased by tofacitinib. Shared TCR sequences between patients were less evident than in mice, which may be partly attributable to HLA diversity in the patient population.

Libraries were built with the immunoSEQ multiplex PCR assay. To provide template for TCR sequencing, every sample had RNA extracted and reverse transcribed into cDNA. First-strand cDNA was synthesized with SuperScript III using a 2:1 mix of oligo-dT and random hexamers. A synthetic immune receptor repertoire was used to gauge amplification bias, and whatever bias remained was removed computationally. The authors processed their data as follows. Raw reads were preprocessed for error removal, and CDR3 was defined according to IMGT conventions as running from the conserved cysteine to phenylalanine. Clonality was computed by normalizing Shannon entropy by log2 of the number of productive unique TCRs and subtracting the result from 1. CD4 or CD8 identity of scalp clones was inferred by cross-referencing scalp TCRbeta sequences with sorted blood CD4 and CD8 repertoires. Sourced from immuneACCESS, this table was stored by TCRdb with only in-frame sequences that have V and J called. A share of the clones is absent; for the studies checked, an unresolved V gene accounts for under half, and the remainder has no known explanation. V, J and clone size derive from that table, while D and trimming were established from the DNA sequence. The sample profile shows some 190,000 clones; around 60% of them were found once. About 0.65% of the sample lies in the top ten.

The time point label, as the study defines it: four to five weeks on oral tofacitinib. The treatment or condition tag for this specimen amounts to: oral pan-JAK inhibitor, 5-10 mg twice daily. Lesional scalp punch biopsies and peripheral blood were obtained from alopecia areata patients. PBMCs were isolated by density centrifugation and stained for CD3, CD4 and CD8, after which CD4+ and CD8+ T cells were sorted on a FACSAria. CDR3 length: 13 amino acids, cysteine to phenylalanine. The sequence is cut down to CDR3 DNA, 39 bases in frame from base 1. At the junction V is shortened by 6 bases and J by 6 bases; bases outside the gene matches: 5. Taken from the germline V gene (reference sequence), the CDR1 and CDR2 loops are GTSNPN and SVGIG.

Source: CD4+ T cells sorted from blood, taken at week 4, from a patient treated with tofacitinib. The sequence was obtained from a human donor with alopecia areata. Recombination connected TRBV30 to TRBJ2-7; TRBD2 agrees with 13 junctional bases. The bases read TGTGCCTGCCCCGGGACTAGCGGGATCGAGCAGTACTTC. This gives the protein CACPGTSGIEQYF. The variable domain in full, with residues beyond the CDR3 obtained from the reference TRBV30 and TRBJ2-7 genes, is SQTIHQWPATLVQPVGSPLSLECTVEGTSNPNLYWYRQAAGRGLQLLFYSVGIGQISSEVPQNLSASRPQDRQFILSSKKLLLSDSGFYLCACPGTSGIEQYFGPGTRLTVT.